This paragraph covers one T cell receptor (beta chain) sequence. TCRdb's table, derived via immunoSEQ multiplex PCR, lists solely in-frame clones and lacks some. The sample consists of about 1 million clones, about 80% of them appearing once. The sample is drawn from a study of shared clonotypes between healthy human individuals. Deletions cut 4 bases from V and 4 bases from J, with 13 bases between. There are 14 residues in the CDR3. Germline V lookup: CDR1 SGHNT, CDR2 YYREEE (reference sequence). Sequenced sample: memory CD4+ T cells sorted from blood. Subset in this sample: CD45RA-negative fraction. J is TRBJ2-3 and V is TRBV5-4; unclear D gene. The clonotype originates from a man younger than 30 in good health. CDR3 nucleotide sequence: TGTGCCAGCAGCGATAGAACATCTTCAGATACGCAGTATTTT. As protein: CASSDRTSSDTQYF.